Shown below are 21 T cell receptor beta chains from a single sample sequenced in a study of T-cell reconstitution after alpha-beta-depleted transplantation in children. Construction of the TCRbeta library involved unique molecular identifiers. TCRdb independently ran MiXCR on the PCR reads; one entry per CDR3 protein. The sample consists of some 72,000 distinct CDR3 sequences, 7.3% of them appearing once. This material consisted of PBMCs from the stem cell graft donor, taken from the stem cell graft. The receptors were gathered from a human donor who donated a stem cell graft to a child with acute lymphoblastic leukemia.

The count of this clonotype is one. The chain combines TRBV10-2 with TRBJ2-2; D is ambiguous. The CDR3 consists of 14 residues. V shed 8 bases and J shed 1 base, with 11 bases lying between them. Germline assignment: CDR1 WSHSY and CDR2 SAAADI. CDR3 in DNA: TGCGCCAGCCAAGGCGGTCAGAACACCGGGGAGCTGTTTTTT. Translating it yields CASQGGQNTGELFF.

This clonotype was seen repeatedly, ten times or more. The rearrangement links TRBV12-3 or TRBV12-4 to TRBJ2-1; 12 bases align to TRBD2. Trimming at V came to 6 bases and at J to 8 bases, leaving 8 bases not matched to a gene. The CDR3 extends over 15 amino acids. CDR3: CASSTQRLAGDEQFF. DNA of the CDR3: TGTGCCAGCAGCACCCAGAGACTAGCGGGGGATGAGCAGTTCTTC.

This clonotype was observed many times. The chain carries TRBV20-1 and TRBJ2-3; 9 bases are shared with TRBD2. The germline V gene has CDR1 DFQATT and CDR2 SNEGSKA (reference sequence). The CDR3 runs to 14 residues. Losses at the gene ends were 3 bases for V and 6 bases for J; bases not matched to a gene: 7. The CDR3 loop is CSARAGAGGDTQYF. The CDR3 bases are TGCAGTGCTAGGGCTGGAGCGGGGGGTGATACGCAGTATTTT.

Many counts were recorded for this clonotype. CDR3: CASSKGPTGGYTF. CDR3 coding DNA: TGCGCCAGCAGTAAGGGCCCTACGGGAGGCTACACCTTC. This rearrangement joins TRBV10-1 to TRBJ1-2; no clear D gene. Germline V CDR1 and CDR2: WNHNN, SYGVQD (reference sequence). V gave up 5 bases and J gave up 8 bases, with 15 bases separating them. This CDR3 contains 13 residues.

This clonotype was seen only a few times. Relative to the germline gene, one junction end is altered; a read error may explain this. The V call is TRBV6-2 or TRBV6-3, the J call TRBJ2-7, with 12 nucleotides matching TRBD1. The length of the CDR3 is 13 residues. From germline, CDR1 is MNHEY and CDR2 SVGEGT. The DNA for the CDR3 is TGTGCCAGTAGTTGGGACAGGGGGCTCGAGCAGTACTTC. The encoded protein is CASSWDRGLEQYF.

This clonotype was recorded at least ten times. The gene calls are TRBV18 and TRBJ2-5, with unresolved D. CDR1 and CDR2 from the germline V gene are KGHSH and LQKENI. This CDR3 has 14 amino acids. Trimming took 0 bases from V and 2 from J, leaving 7 bases between them. The CDR3 DNA reads TGTGCCAGCTCACCACCCCTGACACAAGAGACCCAGTACTTC. Protein sequence: CASSPPLTQETQYF.

This clonotype was recorded many times. As the CDR3 is not closed by the conserved phenylalanine or tryptophan, this likely results from a read error. The DNA is omitted, as the CDR3 cannot be located on it reliably, and the CDR3 follows TCRdb's listing. This sequence joins TRBV27 and TRBJ1-5; the table's D call, TRBD1, was not checked against the DNA. CDR1 and CDR2 (germline): MNHEY, SMNVEV (reference sequence). Termini included, the CDR3 measures 10 amino acids. The CDR3 spells CASLKSPGEV.

Remarks on this clonotype: It is unclear where the CDR3 begins or ends on the DNA, so no DNA is shown, and the CDR3 is as TCRdb lists it. The chain couples TRBV7-5 to TRBJ1-5; the table's D call, TRBD1, was not checked against the DNA. TRBV7-5 is listed as a pseudogene. Ends included, the CDR3 has 16 residues. The CDR3 region is CISVPEARQRSQPQHF.

Ten or more counts support this clonotype. This rearrangement joins TRBV5-6 to TRBJ2-7; possibly TRBD1 for D (5 bases). Trimming took off 3 bases at V and 0 bases at J, with 7 bases between the two ends. The CDR3 consists of 13 residues. CDR1 and CDR2 from the germline V gene are SGHDT and YYEEEE. In nucleotides, the CDR3 is TGTGCCAGCAGCTACACAGGCTCCTACGAGCAGTACTTC. Translating gives CASSYTGSYEQYF.

This clonotype was counted at least ten times. This chain joins TRBV5-1 and TRBJ1-1; 7 bases are shared with TRBD1. Trimming took 5 bases from V and 1 from J; bases not matched to a gene: 14. The CDR3 runs 17 residues. Germline CDR1 and CDR2: SGHRS and YFSETQ. The CDR3 sequence: CASSFGTDRHQNTEAFF. CDR3 nucleotides: TGCGCCAGCAGTTTCGGGACAGACCGCCACCAGAACACTGAAGCTTTCTTT.

This clonotype came up many times. CDR3 region: CASRQRDGSNYGYTF. The CDR3 coding sequence is TGCGCCAGCAGGCAACGAGACGGATCTAACTATGGCTACACCTTC. This chain links TRBV5-1 with TRBJ1-2; D not certain. The V gene lost 5 bases and the J gene lost 0 bases, with 14 bases spanning the gap. The CDR3 is 15 residues long. Germline assignment: CDR1 SGHRS and CDR2 YFSETQ.

This clonotype appeared many times. The gene calls are TRBV20-1 and TRBJ2-7; no clear D. This CDR3 has 12 residues. V shed 6 bases and J shed 4 bases, with 13 bases lying between them. The germline V gene encodes CDR1 DFQATT and CDR2 SNEGSKA (reference sequence). Here the CDR3 reads CSANIPLYEQYF. CDR3 nucleotide sequence: TGCAGTGCCAATATCCCCCTTTACGAGCAGTACTTC.

There are many counts of this clonotype. The chain uses TRBV20-1 and TRBJ2-5; D is ambiguous. Germline V gives CDR1 DFQATT, CDR2 SNEGSKA (reference sequence). The CDR3 totals 13 residues. V lost 1 base and J 2 bases, leaving 8 bases between the germline ends. CDR3 DNA sequence: TGCAGTGCTAGAGGGTTAGGGCAAGAGACCCAGTACTTC. It encodes CSARGLGQETQYF.

This clonotype was detected ten times or more. As DNA, the CDR3 is TGCGCCAGTACCCAGGCCGGGACAGGGGTTTCACCCCTCCACTTT. The encoded protein is CASTQAGTGVSPLHF. The rearrangement uses TRBV4-1 and TRBJ1-6, with 10 bases fitting TRBD1. The CDR3 is made up of 15 amino acids. The junction had 11 bases not matched to a gene; V was cut back by 9 bases and J by 9 bases. The V gene's germline CDR1 is MGHRA and CDR2 YSYEKL.

Many counts were recorded for this clonotype. The CDR3 DNA follows: TGTGCCAGTAGTATAGGGGGCGGCTACACCTTC. Translating gives CASSIGGGYTF. The genes are TRBV19 and TRBJ1-2; TRBD1 might be the D (5 bases). CDR1 is LNHDA and CDR2 is SQIVND in the germline V gene (reference sequence). This CDR3 spans 11 amino acids. V lost 1 base, J lost 8 bases, and 5 bases lay in between.

This clonotype showed up just a few times. This rearrangement joins TRBV3-1 to TRBJ1-5; D gene uncertain. Trimming stripped 5 bases from V and 4 bases from J, with 6 bases between. Germline values: CDR1 LGHDT, CDR2 YNNKEL (reference sequence). The CDR3 spans 12 residues. In nucleotides, the CDR3 is TGTGCCAGCAGCAAGCCAAATCAGCCCCAGCATTTT. Protein product: CASSKPNQPQHF.

This clonotype was recorded a few times. The J gene is TRBJ2-7, the V gene TRBV19; 11 positions match TRBD2. The CDR3 length is 15 residues. The ends lost 3 bases at V and 4 bases at J; junction bases unmatched: 5. Germline CDR1 LNHDA, CDR2 SQIVND (reference sequence). The CDR3 DNA follows: TGTGCCAGTAGTATGCCGACTAGCGGGAAATACGAGCAGTACTTC. Its protein product is CASSMPTSGKYEQYF.

This clonotype appeared many times. The J gene is TRBJ2-2, the V gene TRBV10-3; D gene ambiguous. V was pared by 3 bases and J by 13 bases, with 15 bases between. Germline-derived CDR1 and CDR2 are ENHRY and SYGVKD. The CDR3 covers 13 residues. The chain's CDR3 is CAISDPITAGLFF. CDR3 DNA sequence: TGTGCCATCAGTGACCCTATTACAGCAGGGCTGTTTTTT.

This clonotype showed up many times. V is TRBV20-1 and J is TRBJ1-1; TRBD1 matches at 8 bases. Germline loops: CDR1 DFQATT, CDR2 SNEGSKA (reference sequence). The length of the CDR3 is 16 residues. With V trimmed by 0 bases and J by 6 bases, 12 bases remained unmatched. CDR3 nucleotides: TGCAGTGCTAGAGACGCCTCGACAGGGGAGAGGTCTGAAGCTTTCTTT. This translates into CSARDASTGERSEAFF.

Many counts were recorded for this clonotype. This chain links TRBV11-1 with TRBJ2-1, with 11 bases matching TRBD2. V lost 5 bases and J lost 6; bases outside the gene matches: 18. The V gene's germline CDR1 is SGHAT and CDR2 FQDESV (reference sequence). CDR3 length: 19 residues. For the CDR3, the DNA is TGTGCCAGCAGCCCAAAGGGTCCTAGCGGGGGGACCCAGACCAATGAGCAGTTCTTC. This encodes CASSPKGPSGGTQTNEQFF.

This clonotype has ten or more counts. The chain recombines TRBV6-2 or TRBV6-3 with TRBJ2-2; 10 bases line up with TRBD2. The CDR3 sequence is 17 residues long. Trimming took 5 bases from V and 5 from J; bases not matched to a gene: 11. Germline-derived CDR1 and CDR2 are MNHEY and SVGEGT. The CDR3 bases are TGTGCCAGCAGTACCCGGGTGACTAGCGGGCATACCGGGGAGCTGTTTTTT. Protein: CASSTRVTSGHTGELFF.